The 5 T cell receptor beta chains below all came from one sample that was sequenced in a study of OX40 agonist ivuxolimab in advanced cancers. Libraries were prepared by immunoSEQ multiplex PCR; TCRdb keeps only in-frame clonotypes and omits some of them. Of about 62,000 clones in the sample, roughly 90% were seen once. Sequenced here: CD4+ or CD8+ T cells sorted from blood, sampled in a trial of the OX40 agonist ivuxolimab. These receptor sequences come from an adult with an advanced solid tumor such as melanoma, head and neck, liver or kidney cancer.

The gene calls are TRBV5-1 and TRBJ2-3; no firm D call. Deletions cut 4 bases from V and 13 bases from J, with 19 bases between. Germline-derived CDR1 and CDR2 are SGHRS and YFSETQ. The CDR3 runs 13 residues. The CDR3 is CASSPGQPTNEYF. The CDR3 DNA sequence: TGCGCCAGCAGCCCGGGCCAACCCACTAATGAGTATTTT.

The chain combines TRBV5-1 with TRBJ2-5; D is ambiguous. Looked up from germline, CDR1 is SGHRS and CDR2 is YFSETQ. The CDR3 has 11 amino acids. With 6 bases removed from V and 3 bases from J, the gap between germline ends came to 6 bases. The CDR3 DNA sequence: TGCGCCAGCACCCTTGAAGAGACCCAGTACTTC. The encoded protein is CASTLEETQYF. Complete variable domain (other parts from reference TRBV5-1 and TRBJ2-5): KAGVTQTPRYLIKTRGQQVTLSCSPISGHRSVSWYQQTPGQGLQFLFEYFSETQRNKGNFPGRFSGRQFSNSRSEMNVSTLELGDSALYLCASTLEETQYFGPGTRLLVL.

The chain's CDR3 is CSVVGTYEQYF. The CDR3 DNA follows: TGCAGCGTTGTTGGGACCTACGAGCAGTACTTC. The V call is TRBV29-1, the J call TRBJ2-7, with D hard to call. Trimming took 4 bases from V and 2 from J, leaving 6 bases between them. Germline V gives CDR1 SQVTM, CDR2 ANQGSEA. The length of the CDR3 is 11 residues.

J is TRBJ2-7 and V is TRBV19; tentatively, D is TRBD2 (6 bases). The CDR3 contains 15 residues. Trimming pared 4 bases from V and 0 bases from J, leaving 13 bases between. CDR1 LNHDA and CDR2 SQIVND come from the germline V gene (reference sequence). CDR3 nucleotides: TGTGCCAGTAGTAATGTAGCGGATCCCTCCTACGAGCAGTACTTC. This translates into CASSNVADPSYEQYF. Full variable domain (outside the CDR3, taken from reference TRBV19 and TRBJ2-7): DGGITQSPKYLFRKEGQNVTLSCEQNLNHDAMYWYRQDPGQGLRLIYYSQIVNDFQKGDIAEGYSVSREKKESFPLTVTSAQKNPTAFYLCASSNVADPSYEQYFGPGTRLTVT.

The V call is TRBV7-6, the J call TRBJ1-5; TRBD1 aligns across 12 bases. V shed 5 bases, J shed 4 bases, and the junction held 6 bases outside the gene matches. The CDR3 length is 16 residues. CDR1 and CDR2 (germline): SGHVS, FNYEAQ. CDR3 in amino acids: CASSPGQGALNQPQHF. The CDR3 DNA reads TGTGCCAGCAGCCCGGGACAGGGGGCACTAAATCAGCCCCAGCATTTT.